The 28 T cell receptor beta chains below come from one sample, sequenced in a study of T cell changes during pregnancy in multiple sclerosis. The protocol was immunoSEQ multiplex PCR, while the TCRdb copy is restricted to in-frame clones and leaves out a portion. Of roughly 72,000 clones listed, around 94% are singletons. Here the sequenced sample was CD4+ T cells from peripheral blood mononuclear cells, taken after pregnancy. Receptors originate from a female donor with multiple sclerosis, enrolled in a pregnancy study.

V and J are TRBV4-2 and TRBJ2-1; 7 bases fit TRBD2. The CDR3 runs to 16 residues. J lost 0 bases, V lost 4 bases, and 6 bases had no gene match. Germline V gives CDR1 LGHNA, CDR2 YNFKEQ. CDR3 amino acids: CASSRTSANSYNEQFF. In DNA, the CDR3 is TGTGCCAGCAGCCGAACTAGCGCAAACTCCTACAATGAGCAGTTCTTC.

The chain employs TRBV30 and TRBJ2-7; perhaps TRBD2 as D (7 bases). Per the germline V gene, CDR1 is GTSNPN and CDR2 is SVGIG (reference sequence). The V gene lost 4 bases and the J gene lost 0 bases, with 13 bases spanning the gap. The CDR3 contains 14 residues. The CDR3 sequence: CAWNKGGASYEQYF. In DNA form, the CDR3 reads TGTGCCTGGAATAAGGGGGGGGCCTCCTACGAGCAGTACTTC.

The chain employs TRBV27 and TRBJ1-4, with 7 bases fitting TRBD1. The CDR3 has 14 residues. The J segment lost 5 bases and the V segment lost 2 bases, leaving 2 bases of the junction unmatched. CDR1 is MNHEY and CDR2 is SMNVEV in the germline V gene (reference sequence). This chain's CDR3 is CASSLGGGNEKLFF. CDR3 nucleotide sequence: TGTGCCAGCAGTTTAGGAGGGGGCAATGAAAAACTGTTTTTT.

The genes are TRBV7-2 and TRBJ1-1, with D uncertain. In germline, CDR1 is SGHTA, CDR2 FQGNSA. The CDR3 is 14 residues long. The V end was cut by 10 bases, the J end by 0 bases, with 15 bases between. The CDR3 here is CATRPTVLNTEAFF. Here the CDR3 DNA reads TGTGCCACCCGTCCTACGGTTCTGAACACTGAAGCTTTCTTT.

J is TRBJ2-7 and V is TRBV28, with 7 bases that match TRBD2. Germline V gene lookup returns CDR1 MDHEN and CDR2 SYDVKM. The V and J ends lost 6 bases and 3 bases, in that order; junction bases with no gene match: 11. The CDR3 extends over 15 amino acids. CDR3 sequence: CASRARLAERYEQYF. As DNA, the CDR3 is TGTGCCAGCAGGGCCCGGCTAGCGGAACGCTACGAGCAGTACTTC.

The chain is built from TRBV27 and TRBJ1-1; D remains unclear. This CDR3 comprises 14 residues. V lost 3 bases, J lost 0 bases, and 8 bases lay in between. Germline loops: CDR1 MNHEY, CDR2 SMNVEV (reference sequence). The CDR3 DNA follows: TGTGCCAGCAGTTTTAGTTCCGTGAACACTGAAGCTTTCTTT. Its protein product is CASSFSSVNTEAFF.

The rearrangement uses TRBV5-1 and TRBJ2-7, with 10 bases fitting TRBD2. V lost 2 bases to trimming and J lost 7 bases; unmatched junction nucleotides: 9. Germline V gives CDR1 SGHRS, CDR2 YFSETQ. This CDR3 comprises 15 residues. The DNA of the CDR3 is TGCGCCAGCAGCTTTTCTAGCGGGAGTCGAGAAGAGCAGTACTTC. Its translation is CASSFSSGSREEQYF.

The chain carries TRBV9 and TRBJ2-3, with 7 bases lining up with TRBD1. The CDR3 runs 13 residues. Germline-derived CDR1 and CDR2 are SGDLS and YYNGEE. V dropped 3 bases and J dropped 5; count of bases not matched to a gene: 3. Here the CDR3 DNA reads TGTGCCAGCAGCGCCCAGGGGGTAGATACGCAGTATTTT. This encodes CASSAQGVDTQYF. Variable domain in full (rest from reference TRBV9 and TRBJ2-3): DSGVTQTPKHLITATGQRVTLRCSPRSGDLSVYWYQQSLDQGLQFLIQYYNGEERAKGNILERFSAQQFPDLHSELNLSSLELGDSALYFCASSAQGVDTQYFGPGTRLTVL.

The rearrangement joins TRBV6-6 to TRBJ1-1, with TRBD1 as a possible D gene (5 bases). Looked up from germline, CDR1 is MNHNY and CDR2 is SVGAGI (reference sequence). The length of the CDR3 is 16 residues. The V end was cut by 6 bases, the J end by 0 bases, with 17 bases between. This CDR3 is CASSPVMGGLNTEAFF. DNA of the CDR3: TGTGCCAGCAGCCCGGTGATGGGGGGGTTGAACACTGAAGCTTTCTTT.

The rearrangement joins TRBV9 to TRBJ2-1; perhaps TRBD2 as D (5 bases). Germline CDR1 reads SGDLS; CDR2 reads YYNGEE. This CDR3 region has 16 residues. V lost 0 bases and J lost 5, with 15 bases in between. The DNA for the CDR3 is TGTGCCAGCAGCGTAGACCCGCGAGGGTTGGACAATGAGCAGTTCTTC. It translates to CASSVDPRGLDNEQFF.

This rearrangement joins TRBV7-2 to TRBJ1-1; no firm D call. This CDR3 is 12 amino acids long. Germline CDR1 and CDR2: SGHTA and FQGNSA. Trimming shortened V by 1 base and J by 7 bases, and 7 bases separated the two germline ends. CDR3 DNA: TGTGCCAGCAGCTTAGGGCGGGGTGAAGCTTTCTTT. Residues: CASSLGRGEAFF.

The rearrangement links TRBV29-1 to TRBJ2-1; D may be TRBD2 (6 bases). The length of the CDR3 is 14 residues. Germline loops: CDR1 SQVTM, CDR2 ANQGSEA. Between the trimmed V and J ends, which lost 6 bases and 1 base, there was a span of 13 bases. The CDR3 coding sequence is TGCAGCGTCGCCCGGGGGATTTCCTACAATGAGCAGTTCTTC. Its protein product is CSVARGISYNEQFF.

This chain uses TRBV2 with TRBJ2-4, with D possibly matching TRBD2 (6 bases). Germline CDR1 is SNHLY and CDR2 is FYNNEI. V lost 7 bases and J lost 0, with 13 bases in between. The CDR3 is made up of 15 amino acids. CDR3 region: CASKEGSLAKNIQYF. The CDR3 DNA sequence: TGTGCCAGCAAGGAGGGTTCCCTAGCCAAAAACATTCAGTACTTC.

The chain is built from TRBV11-2 and TRBJ2-2, with 10 positions matching TRBD1. The CDR3 spans 15 residues. V gave up 5 bases and J gave up 3 bases; unmatched junction bases: 3. Germline-derived CDR1 and CDR2 are SGHAT and FQNNGV. CDR3 bases: TGTGCCAGCAGCGGCGGGACAGGGGACACCGGGGAGCTGTTTTTT. The encoded protein is CASSGGTGDTGELFF.

This clone was observed a handful of times. The chain couples TRBV7-3 to TRBJ1-1, with no clear D. The germline V gene has CDR1 SGHTA and CDR2 FQGTGA. V lost 4 bases and J 8 bases, leaving 20 bases between the germline ends. This CDR3 is 15 amino acids long. The CDR3 DNA follows: TGTGCCAGCAGCTCCCCATCCCTGTGGGAGGAAGAAGCTTTCTTT. It codes for CASSSPSLWEEEAFF.

The V gene is TRBV28, the J gene TRBJ2-5; perhaps TRBD1 as D (6 bases). This CDR3 has 16 amino acids. Germline loops: CDR1 MDHEN, CDR2 SYDVKM. Trimming took 3 bases from V and 3 from J, leaving 17 bases between them. The CDR3 is CASSFSLQGREETQYF. Here the CDR3 DNA reads TGTGCCAGCAGTTTCTCCCTACAGGGAAGGGAAGAGACCCAGTACTTC.

The rearrangement joins TRBV29-1 to TRBJ2-3; TRBD2 agrees at 13 bases. J gave up 0 bases and V 4 bases, and 13 bases lay outside the gene matches. Germline V gene lookup returns CDR1 SQVTM and CDR2 ANQGSEA. The CDR3 sequence is 19 residues long. Here the CDR3 DNA reads TGCAGCGTTGTGACTGGACTAGCGGGAGCGTATACTAGCACAGATACGCAGTATTTT. Its translation is CSVVTGLAGAYTSTDTQYF.

This chain's CDR3 is CASSRTVRSSGSGGGELFF. The CDR3 bases are TGTGCCAGCAGCAGGACAGTGAGGTCTAGCGGGAGTGGAGGCGGGGAGCTGTTTTTT. This rearrangement joins TRBV5-4 to TRBJ2-2; TRBD2 matches 10 bases. V was pared by 4 bases and J by 7 bases, with 19 bases of the junction left unmatched. Germline CDR1 is SGHNT and CDR2 is YYREEE (reference sequence). The CDR3 length is 19 residues.

V and J are TRBV28 and TRBJ1-4; 9 nucleotides agree with TRBD1. Germline V gene lookup returns CDR1 MDHEN and CDR2 SYDVKM. Trimming at V came to 5 bases and at J to 13 bases, leaving 17 bases not matched to a gene. This CDR3 comprises 16 residues. The CDR3 loop reads CASSPRAGTGLYRLFF. In nucleotides, the CDR3 is TGTGCCAGCAGTCCCAGGGCCGGGACAGGGCTCTATCGACTGTTTTTT.

This clone showed up just once. Written as DNA, the CDR3 is TGTGCCAGCAGTTTAGGGGCCAGGGGATACGAGACCCAGTACTTC. This codes for CASSLGARGYETQYF. V usage is TRBV28 and J usage is TRBJ2-5; tentatively, D is TRBD1 (6 bases). V shed 2 bases and J shed 5 bases, with 15 bases lying between them. CDR1 is MDHEN and CDR2 is SYDVKM in the germline V gene. The CDR3 is made up of 15 amino acids. Full variable domain (rest looked up from reference TRBV28 and TRBJ2-5): DVKVTQSSRYLVKRTGEKVFLECVQDMDHENMFWYRQDPGLGLRLIYFSYDVKMKEKGDIPEGYSVSREKKERFSLILESASTNQTSMYLCASSLGARGYETQYFGPGTRLLVL.

The genes are TRBV15 and TRBJ1-1, with D unresolved. Germline lookup yields CDR1 LNHNV and CDR2 YYDKDF (reference sequence). This CDR3 is built from 13 residues. The ends were cut back, 1 base at V and 5 bases at J, with 8 bases in the middle. CDR3 in amino acids: CATSRARATEAFF. CDR3 sequence (DNA): TGTGCCACCAGCAGAGCACGAGCGACTGAAGCTTTCTTT.

V and J are TRBV6-5 and TRBJ1-3; D may be TRBD1 (5 bases). The CDR3 extends over 13 amino acids. The germline V and J ends were trimmed by 2 bases and 9 bases, with 11 bases remaining between them. Per the germline V gene, CDR1 is MNHEY and CDR2 is SVGAGI. The CDR3 nucleotides read TGTGCCAGCAGTTACGCCTGGGGGGGCACCATATATTTT. Translating gives CASSYAWGGTIYF.

This rearrangement joins TRBV28 to TRBJ1-5; 10 bases agree with TRBD1. The CDR3 spans 15 residues. With 6 bases clipped from V and 5 bases from J, the junction kept 7 bases outside the gene matches. CDR1 is MDHEN and CDR2 is SYDVKM in the germline V gene. CDR3: CASSWRDRGHQPQHF. In nucleotides, the CDR3 is TGTGCCAGCAGCTGGCGGGACAGGGGTCATCAGCCCCAGCATTTT.

The rearrangement uses TRBV15 and TRBJ2-1; 9 bases map to TRBD2. The length of the CDR3 is 17 residues. Trimming took 1 base from V and 2 from J; bases not matched to a gene: 6. Germline loops: CDR1 LNHNV, CDR2 YYDKDF (reference sequence). The CDR3: CATSRVSGRFPYNEQFF. Here the CDR3 DNA reads TGTGCCACCAGCAGAGTTAGCGGGAGATTTCCCTACAATGAGCAGTTCTTC.

V is TRBV6-5 and J is TRBJ2-7; TRBD2 matches 9 bases. Trimming cost V 6 bases and J 2 bases; bases outside gene matches: 8. Germline V gene sequence: CDR1 MNHEY, CDR2 SVGAGI. The CDR3 is 15 residues long. The CDR3 sequence is CASSKAGGPPYEQYF. The CDR3 DNA follows: TGTGCCAGCAGCAAAGCGGGAGGCCCCCCCTACGAGCAGTACTTC.

This clone has only one observation. The gene calls are TRBV5-4 and TRBJ2-7; TRBD2 is a possible D gene (5 bases). Trimming stripped 5 bases from V and 5 bases from J, with 14 bases between. Per germline, CDR1 SGHNT and CDR2 YYREEE (reference sequence). The CDR3 covers 13 residues. Here the CDR3 reads CASSLLVNHEQYF. The CDR3 nucleotides read TGTGCCAGCAGTTTACTAGTAAACCACGAGCAGTACTTC. The whole variable domain, remainder taken from reference TRBV5-4 and TRBJ2-7, is ETGVTQSPTHLIKTRGQQVTLRCSSQSGHNTVSWYQQALGQGPQFIFQYYREEENGRGNFPPRFSGLQFPNYSSELNVNALELDDSALYLCASSLLVNHEQYFGPGTRLTVT.

The chain recombines TRBV6-1 with TRBJ2-3; maybe TRBD2 (7 bases). V was trimmed by 6 bases and J by 0 bases, leaving 13 bases between them. Germline values: CDR1 MNHNS, CDR2 SASEGT. The CDR3 has 15 residues. As DNA, the CDR3 is TGTGCCAGCAGGACGAGCGGGACAAGCACAGATACGCAGTATTTT. Translating gives CASRTSGTSTDTQYF.

The rearrangement links TRBV28 to TRBJ1-1; 8 bases fit TRBD1. The CDR3 is 15 amino acids. CDR1 is MDHEN, CDR2 SYDVKM, per germline. Germline trimming cut 4 bases from V and 1 base from J; bases unmatched to any gene: 5. The CDR3 loop reads CASSSSGQGNTEAFF. The CDR3 region has the DNA TGTGCCAGCAGTTCCTCCGGACAGGGGAACACTGAAGCTTTCTTT.